What follows are 18 T cell receptor beta chains derived from one specimen sequenced in a study of blood T cells in healthy people across ages. PCR was performed a second time for roughly 6 to 12 cycles using a sample-barcoded 5' primer and a J-beta primer mix. TCRdb processed the 5' RACE reads anew with MiXCR; each CDR3 protein has one entry. The sample contains 800,000 to 900,000 distinct CDR3 sequences, approximately 67% of which appear only once. Sequenced: blood. The origin of the receptors is a man aged 25-40 years in good health.

For the CDR3, the DNA is TGTGCCATCACCGCGCATCTAGCGGGGGGGTCTCCGGAGACCCAGTACTTC. Translation: CAITAHLAGGSPETQYF. The chain uses TRBV10-3 and TRBJ2-5; 12 positions agree with TRBD2. The junction had 14 bases not matched to a gene; V was cut back by 7 bases and J by 5 bases. The CDR3 is made up of 17 amino acids. Germline CDR1 reads ENHRY; CDR2 reads SYGVKD.

The J gene is TRBJ2-5, the V gene TRBV2; TRBD2 aligns across 10 bases. Germline CDR1 reads SNHLY; CDR2 reads FYNNEI. The CDR3 sequence is 15 residues long. The V gene end was trimmed by 6 bases and the J gene end by 3 bases; junction bases not matched to a gene: 7. In nucleotides, the CDR3 is TGTGCCAGCAGGCTGGCTAGCGGGGGCGAAGAGACCCAGTACTTC. This codes for CASRLASGGEETQYF. Supplemented by reference TRBV2 and TRBJ2-5, the full variable domain reads EPEVTQTPSHQVTQMGQEVILRCVPISNHLYFYWYRQILGQKVEFLVSFYNNEISEKSEIFDDQFSVERPDGSNFTLKIRSTKLEDSAMYFCASRLASGGEETQYFGPGTRLLVL.

The chain links TRBV6-1 to TRBJ2-5; TRBD2 matches at 13 bases. The CDR3 is made up of 17 amino acids. Germline V CDR1 and CDR2: MNHNS, SASEGT. The J segment lost 5 bases and the V segment lost 7 bases, leaving 13 bases of the junction unmatched. The CDR3 loop reads CASTGLAGVSGVETQYF. CDR3 bases: TGTGCCAGCACCGGACTAGCGGGAGTATCGGGTGTGGAGACCCAGTACTTC.

The chain combines TRBV4-3 with TRBJ1-5, with D maybe TRBD1 (6 bases). V was shortened by 0 bases and J by 2 bases, with 8 bases between the two germline ends. Germline values: CDR1 LGHNA, CDR2 YSLEER. The CDR3 is 15 amino acids. The CDR3 bases are TGCGCCAGCAGCCAAGAAAGGACAGGCAATCAGCCCCAGCATTTT. It is translated as CASSQERTGNQPQHF.

This clonotype appeared a single time. This may be a read error, as it is one base from a much larger clone. V is TRBV4-1 and J is TRBJ2-1; 9 nucleotides match TRBD1. V dropped 5 bases and J dropped 9; count of bases not matched to a gene: 11. Germline lookup yields CDR1 MGHRA and CDR2 YSYEKL. The CDR3 is made up of 15 amino acids. The CDR3 sequence: CASSSRDRAWGEQFF. The CDR3 DNA reads TGCGCCAGCAGCTCCCGGGACAGGGCTTGGGGTGAGCAGTTCTTC.

The chain carries TRBV3-1 and TRBJ2-7; D is unclear. The germline gives CDR1 LGHDT, CDR2 YNNKEL (reference sequence). CDR3 length: 15 amino acids. Trimming took off 0 bases at V and 4 bases at J, with 13 bases between the two ends. The CDR3 loop is CASSQDVYSDYEQYF. The CDR3 region has the DNA TGTGCCAGCAGCCAAGACGTCTACAGCGATTACGAGCAGTACTTC.

The chain is built from TRBV3-1 and TRBJ1-2; 9 bases match TRBD1. Germline V gene sequence: CDR1 LGHDT, CDR2 YNNKEL (reference sequence). The junction had 7 bases not matched to a gene; V was cut back by 5 bases and J by 6 bases. The CDR3 has 14 amino acids. CDR3 residues: CASSSRDRDHGYTF. The CDR3 DNA follows: TGTGCCAGCAGCAGCCGGGACAGGGACCATGGCTACACCTTC. The complete variable domain, with remaining parts taken from reference TRBV3-1 and TRBJ1-2, reads DTAVSQTPKYLVTQMGNDKSIKCEQNLGHDTMYWYKQDSKKFLKIMFSYNNKELIINETVPNRFSPKSPDKAHLNLHINSLELGDSAVYFCASSSRDRDHGYTFGSGTRLTVV.

The rearrangement joins TRBV12-3 or TRBV12-4 to TRBJ1-5; a possible D gene is TRBD1 (6 bases). CDR3 length equals 16 residues. Between the trimmed V and J ends, which lost 3 bases and 6 bases, there was a span of 18 bases. CDR3 in amino acids: CASSFGGGGLGQPQHF. The CDR3 region has the DNA TGTGCCAGCAGTTTCGGCGGGGGGGGGCTGGGTCAGCCCCAGCATTTT.

This rearrangement joins TRBV30 to TRBJ2-1; no definite D call. Trimming took off 0 bases at V and 7 bases at J, with 7 bases between the two ends. The germline gives CDR1 GTSNPN, CDR2 SVGIG (reference sequence). This CDR3 is 12 amino acids long. The CDR3 protein is CAWSVSQNEQFF. The CDR3 DNA reads as TGTGCCTGGAGTGTATCGCAGAATGAGCAGTTCTTC.

About this clonotype: This may be a read error: a much more frequent sequence differs by one nucleotide. The gene calls are TRBV18 and TRBJ2-6, with D maybe TRBD1 (6 bases). The length of the CDR3 is 14 residues. In germline, CDR1 is KGHSH, CDR2 LQKENI. The CDR3 sequence is CAGSSGAGANVLTF. The CDR3 DNA reads TGTGCCGGCTCGTCAGGGGCTGGGGCCAACGTCCTGACTTTC.

The genes are TRBV5-1 and TRBJ1-6; no reliable D call. CDR3 length: 14 amino acids. Trimming cost V 4 bases and J 7 bases, with 12 bases left between them. The germline gives CDR1 SGHRS, CDR2 YFSETQ. CDR3 sequence reads: CASSLTQVNSPLHF. CDR3 coding DNA: TGCGCCAGCAGCCTGACACAAGTGAATTCACCCCTCCACTTT.

This chain uses TRBV7-9 with TRBJ2-3, with no clear D. The V end was cut by 8 bases, the J end by 5 bases, with 23 bases between. The germline gives CDR1 SEHNR, CDR2 FQNEAQ (reference sequence). The CDR3 consists of 16 residues. The CDR3 nucleotides read TGTGCCAGCGGCCAGGATGACACCGTGATCGTAGATACGCAGTATTTT. It codes for CASGQDDTVIVDTQYF. The full variable domain, completed using reference TRBV7-9 and TRBJ2-3, is DTGVSQNPRHKITKRGQNVTFRCDPISEHNRLYWYRQTLGQGPEFLTYFQNEAQLEKSRLLSDRFSAERPKGSFSTLEIQRTEQGDSAMYLCASGQDDTVIVDTQYFGPGTRLTVL.

This sequence joins TRBV29-1 and TRBJ2-3; no firm D call. The length of the CDR3 is 12 residues. The germline V and J ends were trimmed by 4 bases and 1 base, with 6 bases remaining between them. Germline CDR1 SQVTM, CDR2 ANQGSEA. CDR3 sequence reads: CSVVRGTDTQYF. For the CDR3, the DNA is TGCAGCGTTGTCCGGGGCACAGATACGCAGTATTTT.

The chain links TRBV7-2 to TRBJ2-5; D is unresolved. Trimming cost V 0 bases and J 5 bases, with 19 bases left between them. Per the germline V gene, CDR1 is SGHTA and CDR2 is FQGNSA. This CDR3 region has 17 residues. The CDR3: CASSLALMGRRRETQYF. In DNA form, the CDR3 reads TGTGCCAGCAGCTTAGCGCTAATGGGCAGGCGAAGGGAGACCCAGTACTTC.

For this clonotype: This may be a read error: a much more frequent sequence differs by one nucleotide. The chain joins TRBV15 to TRBJ2-5; D remains ambiguous. The J call is uncertain, as TRBJ2-1 better fits the DNA end. The length of the CDR3 is 15 residues. CDR1 is LNHNV, CDR2 YYDKDF, per germline (reference sequence). The CDR3 nucleotides read TGTGCCACCAGCAGAGATGGTGCCGTACAAGAGACCCAGTTCTTC. This sequence encodes CATSRDGAVQETQFF.

Concerning this clonotype: This clone may be a read error of a much larger clone one base away. This chain joins TRBV4-2 and TRBJ2-3; possible D gene TRBD2, 6 bases. Germline V gives CDR1 LGHNA, CDR2 YNFKEQ. CDR3 size: 14 residues. CDR3 in DNA: TGTGCCAGCAGCCAAAGAACTAGCACAGATACGCGGTATTTT. Amino acid sequence: CASSQRTSTDTRYF.

The rearrangement links TRBV29-1 to TRBJ2-7; tentatively, D is TRBD2 (6 bases). The CDR3 contains 13 residues. Germline CDR1 reads SQVTM; CDR2 reads ANQGSEA. V lost 5 bases and J 3 bases, leaving 14 bases between the germline ends. CDR3 DNA sequence: TGCAGCGTTCAGGAGGGGTCGGTCTACGAGCAGTACTTC. Its translation is CSVQEGSVYEQYF.

This clonotype is a singleton in its sample. The chain employs TRBV11-3 and TRBJ2-5, with a tentative D call TRBD1 (6 bases). V lost 3 bases to trimming and J lost 7 bases, with 15 bases between them. Germline CDR1 SGHNT, CDR2 YENEEA. This CDR3 is built from 14 residues. CDR3 loop: CASSLYGGVGTQYF. The DNA of the CDR3 is TGTGCCAGCAGCTTGTATGGGGGCGTGGGGACCCAGTACTTC.